The 25 T cell receptor beta chains below all came from one sample that was sequenced in a study of identical twins. TCRdb re-called the 5' RACE reads with MiXCR, one entry per CDR3 protein. Counted here are some 660,000 distinct CDR3 sequences, 8.5% to 9% occurring once; the ten biggest clones make up approximately 0.94%. These same data were also listed under a study on yellow fever vaccine responses in identical twins.

The specimen sequenced was PBMCs. Receptors were obtained from a woman between 18 and 29 years old in good health.

Note on this clonotype: Possible read error: a much larger clone is one base away. The chain has TRBV7-2 and TRBJ2-1; D assignment may be TRBD1 or TRBD2 (5 bases each). The CDR3 totals 15 residues. The ends were cut back, 6 bases at V and 7 bases at J, with 19 bases in the middle. Germline CDR1 reads SGHTA; CDR2 reads FQGNSA. The CDR3 DNA sequence: TGTGCCAGCAGTCCTCGGGACCTGGGGATGAATGAGCAGTTCTTC. It specifies CASSPRDLGMNEQFF.

In this sample, this clonotype turned up a few times. CDR3 in DNA: TGTGCCTGGGGGTCCTACAATGAGCAGTTCTTC. This encodes CAWGSYNEQFF. J is TRBJ2-1 and V is TRBV30; D is undetermined. V lost 5 bases to trimming and J lost 1 base, with 3 bases between them. Germline CDR1 GTSNPN, CDR2 SVGIG (reference sequence). The CDR3 covers 11 residues.

This clonotype occurred many times. The chain couples TRBV4-2 to TRBJ1-2, with a possible D match to TRBD1 (6 bases). Trimming pared 0 bases from V and 6 bases from J, leaving 17 bases between. The CDR3 totals 16 residues. Germline V lookup: CDR1 LGHNA, CDR2 YNFKEQ. The CDR3 sequence: CASSQENAGRGDGYTF. DNA of the CDR3: TGTGCCAGCAGCCAAGAAAATGCGGGTAGGGGGGATGGCTACACCTTC.

The sample holds many counts of this clonotype. This chain links TRBV5-1 with TRBJ2-1, with 7 bases matching TRBD1. CDR3 length: 13 amino acids. The junction had 6 bases not matched to a gene; V was cut back by 5 bases and J by 7 bases. The V gene's germline CDR1 is SGHRS and CDR2 YFSETQ. Here the CDR3 reads CASRTGRTNEQFF. The CDR3 nucleotides read TGCGCCAGCAGGACAGGGCGAACGAATGAGCAGTTCTTC.

The sample holds a few counts of this clonotype. V usage is TRBV20-1 and J usage is TRBJ2-3; 8 bases agree with TRBD2. With V trimmed by 3 bases and J by 3 bases, 8 bases remained unmatched. CDR3 length: 15 residues. Per germline, CDR1 DFQATT and CDR2 SNEGSKA (reference sequence). CDR3 sequence: CSASLPRGGTDTQYF. In nucleotides, the CDR3 is TGCAGTGCTAGTCTTCCTCGCGGGGGGACAGATACGCAGTATTTT.

This clonotype was seen a few times. The V gene is TRBV7-2, the J gene TRBJ2-1; TRBD2 agrees at 10 bases. Trimming took 2 bases from V and 6 from J; bases not matched to a gene: 4. The V gene's germline CDR1 is SGHTA and CDR2 FQGNSA. The CDR3 covers 15 residues. The CDR3 DNA follows: TGTGCCAGCAGCTTATGGACTAGCGGACCCAATGAGCAGTTCTTC. Amino acid sequence: CASSLWTSGPNEQFF.

The rearrangement uses TRBV20-1 and TRBJ2-1; D perhaps matches TRBD1 (5 bases). Trimming left V 6 bases short and J 0 bases short, with 24 bases between. The germline V gene has CDR1 DFQATT and CDR2 SNEGSKA (reference sequence). This CDR3 is built from 18 residues. CDR3 DNA sequence: TGCAGTGCACCCAGGACACATAATACACTCGCCTCCTACAATGAGCAGTTCTTC. This codes for CSAPRTHNTLASYNEQFF.

This clonotype was seen many times. The CDR3 sequence: CSGGGRTDTQYF. The CDR3 DNA sequence: TGCAGCGGAGGCGGGAGGACCGATACGCAGTATTTT. V usage is TRBV29-1 and J usage is TRBJ2-3, with TRBD2 matching over 8 bases. Germline V lookup: CDR1 SQVTM, CDR2 ANQGSEA. The CDR3 runs to 12 residues. Trimming took 7 bases from V and 6 from J; bases not matched to a gene: 6.

This clonotype was recorded at least ten times. V is TRBV7-9 and J is TRBJ2-5, with a tentative D call TRBD2 (6 bases). Germline V CDR1 and CDR2: SEHNR, FQNEAQ (reference sequence). The CDR3 totals 13 residues. V was cut by 7 bases and J by 1 base, with 10 bases left in between. In nucleotides, the CDR3 is TGTGCCAGCAAGGAGGGACCCCAAGAGACCCAGTACTTC. Protein sequence: CASKEGPQETQYF.

The chain joins TRBV12-3 or TRBV12-4 to TRBJ2-5; possibly TRBD2 for D (5 bases). This CDR3 is 13 amino acids long. Trimming took 6 bases from V and 5 from J, leaving 13 bases between them. In DNA form, the CDR3 reads TGTGCCAGCAGGCCTAGCTCCGGGGAGACCCAGTACTTC. The encoded protein is CASRPSSGETQYF.

This clonotype showed up many times. The chain couples TRBV7-9 to TRBJ2-7; 9 bases agree with TRBD1. CDR3 size: 14 residues. V dropped 6 bases and J dropped 2; count of bases not matched to a gene: 5. Germline V gene lookup returns CDR1 SEHNR and CDR2 FQNEAQ (reference sequence). For the CDR3, the DNA is TGTGCCAGCAGTTTGGGACAGGGTACCTACGAGCAGTACTTC. Its translation is CASSLGQGTYEQYF.

The chain links TRBV20-1 to TRBJ2-2; D gene ambiguous. Germline V gene lookup returns CDR1 DFQATT and CDR2 SNEGSKA (reference sequence). CDR3 size: 15 residues. V was trimmed by 0 bases and J by 0 bases, leaving 8 bases between them. CDR3 sequence reads: CSARDARANTGELFF. The DNA for the CDR3 is TGCAGTGCTAGAGATGCTCGAGCGAACACCGGGGAGCTGTTTTTT.

The chain recombines TRBV29-1 with TRBJ2-6; weak D call: TRBD1 (5 bases). Trimming cost V 4 bases and J 4 bases, with 11 bases left between them. This CDR3 is built from 14 residues. Germline CDR1 reads SQVTM; CDR2 reads ANQGSEA. As DNA, the CDR3 is TGCAGCGTTGGCCAGGGTTCAGGGGCCAACGTCCTGACTTTC. It encodes CSVGQGSGANVLTF.

V and J are TRBV20-1 and TRBJ2-5, with 11 bases identical to TRBD2. The CDR3 runs to 15 residues. Germline CDR1 and CDR2: DFQATT and SNEGSKA (reference sequence). Losses at the gene ends were 6 bases for V and 1 base for J; bases not matched to a gene: 7. CDR3 sequence reads: CSARTSGGSQETQYF. The DNA for the CDR3 is TGCAGTGCCCGAACTAGCGGGGGATCCCAAGAGACCCAGTACTTC.

V usage is TRBV4-3 and J usage is TRBJ1-6; D not resolved. This CDR3 is built from 16 residues. Germline loops: CDR1 LGHNA, CDR2 YSLEER. V shed 0 bases and J shed 9 bases, with 15 bases lying between them. CDR3 sequence (DNA): TGCGCCAGCAGCCAAGATTCAAGGACCGAGGGTTCACCCCTCCACTTT. Translating gives CASSQDSRTEGSPLHF.

The rearrangement uses TRBV7-2 and TRBJ2-4, with a possible D match to TRBD1 (5 bases). V lost 2 bases to trimming and J lost 7 bases, with 18 bases between them. The germline gives CDR1 SGHTA, CDR2 FQGNSA. This CDR3 is 16 amino acids long. This CDR3 reads CASSLPQGNPKNIQYF. The CDR3 DNA reads TGTGCCAGCAGCTTACCGCAGGGTAACCCAAAGAACATTCAGTACTTC.

In this sample, this clonotype turned up many times. The rearrangement uses TRBV29-1 and TRBJ2-7; 7 bases line up with TRBD1. J was trimmed by 4 bases and V by 6 bases; bases with no gene match: 15. Per the germline V gene, CDR1 is SQVTM and CDR2 is ANQGSEA. The length of the CDR3 is 15 residues. This chain's CDR3 is CSVLPTTGIGYEQYF. For the CDR3, the DNA is TGCAGCGTCCTCCCCACGACAGGGATTGGGTACGAGCAGTACTTC.

This clonotype has only a few counts. The CDR3 bases are TGCGCCAGCAGCTTCAGACTAGCGGGAGTCCACGAGCAGTACTTC. Amino acids: CASSFRLAGVHEQYF. V gene TRBV5-1 combines with J gene TRBJ2-7; 12 bases map to TRBD2. After removal of 2 bases from V and 5 bases from J, the junction contained 5 bases not matched to a gene. Per the germline V gene, CDR1 is SGHRS and CDR2 is YFSETQ. This CDR3 has 15 amino acids.

The J gene is TRBJ2-1, the V gene TRBV7-9, with a tentative D call TRBD2 (6 bases). The CDR3 covers 11 residues. V was clipped by 8 bases and J by 10 bases, with 12 bases between them. Germline V gene lookup returns CDR1 SEHNR and CDR2 FQNEAQ (reference sequence). CDR3 in amino acids: CASGWGGEQFF. CDR3 bases: TGTGCCAGCGGGTGGGGAGGCGAGCAGTTCTTC.

This clonotype has just a few counts. The chain has TRBV20-1 and TRBJ2-5; 7 bases agree with TRBD2. J lost 8 bases, V lost 3 bases, and 12 bases had no gene match. Germline values: CDR1 DFQATT, CDR2 SNEGSKA (reference sequence). This CDR3 comprises 14 residues. The CDR3: CSASTTGLLRTQYF. As DNA, the CDR3 is TGCAGTGCTAGTACAACGGGACTACTCAGAACCCAGTACTTC.

This clonotype was recorded a few times. The V gene is TRBV10-2, the J gene TRBJ1-5; D possibly corresponds to TRBD1 (5 bases). This CDR3 is 15 amino acids long. The germline CDR1 and CDR2 sequences are WSHSY and SAAADI. V gave up 3 bases and J gave up 1 base, with 10 bases separating them. The CDR3, as DNA: TGCGCCAGCAGTGAAGTGGGGCCGAGCAATCAGCCCCAGCATTTT. This codes for CASSEVGPSNQPQHF.

The chain employs TRBV6-4 and TRBJ2-1; 8 nucleotides align to TRBD2. The CDR3 has 16 residues. With V trimmed by 5 bases and J by 4 bases, 10 bases remained unmatched. Germline V gives CDR1 MRHNA, CDR2 SNTAGT. In DNA form, the CDR3 reads TGTGCCAGCAGTTCTGTCGGGGGGGCCGGGTACAATGAGCAGTTCTTC. Translated: CASSSVGGAGYNEQFF.

In its sample, this clonotype was seen once. Because it lacks the conserved phenylalanine or tryptophan at the end, this CDR3 is likely a read error. This sequence joins TRBV6-1 and TRBJ2-3; either TRBD1 or TRBD2 may fit D (6 bases each). The CDR3 has 16 amino acids. V lost 8 bases to trimming and J lost 0 bases, with 18 bases between them. Germline CDR1 is MNHNS and CDR2 is SASEGT. Here the CDR3 reads CASATSRGSSTDTQYY. The CDR3 nucleotides read TGTGCCAGCGCCACTAGCAGGGGATCTAGCACAGATACGCAGTATTAT.

This clonotype was detected a few times. The V gene is TRBV5-1, the J gene TRBJ1-1; D is possibly TRBD1 (5 bases). Per the germline V gene, CDR1 is SGHRS and CDR2 is YFSETQ. This CDR3 comprises 14 residues. The V end was cut by 0 bases, the J end by 1 base, with 7 bases between. The CDR3 protein is CASSLETGNTEAFF. In DNA, the CDR3 is TGCGCCAGCAGCTTGGAAACAGGGAACACTGAAGCTTTCTTT.

This clonotype was observed a few times. The gene calls are TRBV7-8 and TRBJ2-5; D ambiguous. CDR1 and CDR2 (germline): SGHVS, FQNEAQ. The CDR3 loop spans 16 amino acids. V was trimmed by 1 base and J by 0 bases, leaving 12 bases between them. The CDR3 here is CASSLGRPGNQETQYF. CDR3 sequence (DNA): TGTGCCAGCAGCTTAGGGAGACCTGGGAACCAAGAGACCCAGTACTTC.